The 27 T cell receptor beta chains presented below share a single source sample, sequenced in a study of T cells expressing NK-cell markers. TCRdb reanalyzed the 5' RACE reads and collapses them to one entry per CDR3 protein, without DNA. This sample's table reports 500,000 to 600,000 distinct CDR3 sequences. Specimen: blood T cells: a sorted CD56 or NKG2C T cell subset, CD4+ or CD8+ T cells, or bulk PBMC T cells (not recorded which). These TCRs come from a man aged 18 to 29 in good health.

V usage is TRBV28 and J usage is TRBJ2-7; lacking DNA, the TRBD2 call made by TCRdb goes unchecked. The CDR3 consists of 14 residues. Germline CDR1 reads MDHEN; CDR2 reads SYDVKM. CDR3 region: CASSDIAGSYEQYF. Variable domain in full (rest from reference TRBV28 and TRBJ2-7): DVKVTQSSRYLVKRTGEKVFLECVQDMDHENMFWYRQDPGLGLRLIYFSYDVKMKEKGDIPEGYSVSREKKERFSLILESASTNQTSMYLCASSDIAGSYEQYFGPGTRLTVT.

The rearrangement joins TRBV20-1 to TRBJ2-7; TCRdb's D call, TRBD1, is unchecked because there is no DNA. CDR1 is DFQATT and CDR2 is SNEGSKA in the germline V gene (reference sequence). There are 14 residues in the CDR3. The CDR3 loop is CSAYGTGGTYEQYF.

The chain employs TRBV12-3 or TRBV12-4 and TRBJ2-3; TCRdb reports TRBD2, a call that lacks DNA to check it against. The CDR3 is 14 residues long. CDR3 residues: CASSRDYYSGTQYF.

The chain's CDR3 is CASSSLHGTGVEKLFF. The chain has TRBV7-9 and TRBJ1-4; no DNA is available, so the TRBD1 call from TCRdb remains unchecked. Germline V gene data show CDR1 as SEHNR and CDR2 as FQNEAQ (reference sequence). The length of the CDR3 is 16 residues.

The CDR3 here is CASSQPADRVRGNEQFF. The rearrangement joins TRBV6-1 to TRBJ2-1; TCRdb proposes TRBD1, but this gene call is untestable without DNA. Looked up from germline, CDR1 is MNHNS and CDR2 is SASEGT. The CDR3 has 17 amino acids.

The chain combines TRBV15 with TRBJ2-2; TCRdb proposes TRBD2, but this gene call is untestable without DNA. In germline, CDR1 is LNHNV, CDR2 YYDKDF (reference sequence). This CDR3 has 15 residues. The chain's CDR3 is CATSSLSLVPGELFF.

The chain is built from TRBV7-8 and TRBJ2-7. CDR1 SGHVS and CDR2 FQNEAQ come from the germline V gene. The CDR3 length is 15 residues. CDR3 amino acids: CASSPLDGYFYEQYF.

This chain uses TRBV12-5 with TRBJ2-5; TCRdb outputs TRBD2, but without DNA this stays unchecked. Germline-derived CDR1 and CDR2 are LGHNT and FRNRAP. CDR3 length: 15 residues. This chain's CDR3 is CASGLEAGGAETQYF.

The V gene is TRBV29-1, the J gene TRBJ2-7; TCRdb names TRBD2, which stays unverified in the absence of DNA. The CDR3 length is 14 residues. Germline V gene lookup returns CDR1 SQVTM and CDR2 ANQGSEA. The CDR3 sequence: CSVYDWRDRYEQYF.

The rearrangement uses TRBV15 and TRBJ2-1. The CDR3 spans 15 residues. CDR1 LNHNV and CDR2 YYDKDF come from the germline V gene (reference sequence). This CDR3 reads CATSRVASGYNEQFF. Drawing the rest from reference TRBV15 and TRBJ2-1, the complete variable domain is DAMVIQNPRYQVTQFGKPVTLSCSQTLNHNVMYWYQQKSSQAPKLLFHYYDKDFNNEADTPDNFQSRRPNTSFCFLDIRSPGLGDTAMYLCATSRVASGYNEQFFGPGTRLTVL.

The gene calls are TRBV6-5 and TRBJ2-3; the D gene TCRdb calls, TRBD1, cannot be checked with no DNA. The CDR3 is 18 amino acids. Germline V lookup: CDR1 MNHEY, CDR2 SVGAGI. CDR3 residues: CASSSAAAYERGTDTQYF.

This chain connects TRBV11-2 to TRBJ2-3; TCRdb lists TRBD2, though no DNA is available to test this call. The germline gives CDR1 SGHAT, CDR2 FQNNGV. This CDR3 comprises 16 residues. CDR3 sequence: CASSLLALPRSDTQYF.

The chain links TRBV19 to TRBJ2-2. The CDR3 sequence is 12 residues long. Germline V gene data show CDR1 as LNHDA and CDR2 as SQIVND (reference sequence). The CDR3 loop reads CASSIGSGELFF.

The chain links TRBV12-5 to TRBJ2-1; TCRdb gives TRBD2 as the D gene, but with no DNA this cannot be confirmed. This CDR3 has 13 residues. CDR1 and CDR2 from the germline V gene are LGHNT and FRNRAP. CDR3 amino acids: CASGLLEGGEQFF.

The rearrangement links TRBV4-2 to TRBJ1-1. Germline CDR1 and CDR2: LGHNA and YNFKEQ. This CDR3 is 14 amino acids long. The CDR3 sequence: CASSLRDQNTEAFF.

The J gene is TRBJ2-7, the V gene TRBV6-2 or TRBV6-3; TCRdb names TRBD2, which stays unverified in the absence of DNA. CDR1 is MNHEY and CDR2 is SVGEGT in the germline V gene. The CDR3 is made up of 13 amino acids. The CDR3 sequence is CASSLTSVGEQYF.

The chain carries TRBV28 and TRBJ1-5; TCRdb's D call, TRBD1, is unchecked because there is no DNA. The CDR3 runs 16 residues. Germline values: CDR1 MDHEN, CDR2 SYDVKM. CDR3 in amino acids: CASTGTGQASNQPQHF.

The rearrangement uses TRBV9 and TRBJ1-2; the D call of TRBD1 rests on TCRdb alone, since no DNA is present to check it. Germline CDR1 and CDR2: SGDLS and YYNGEE. This CDR3 comprises 15 residues. CDR3 region: CASSGTGRDYYGYTF.

This sequence joins TRBV4-1 and TRBJ2-7; lacking DNA, the TRBD1 call made by TCRdb goes unchecked. This CDR3 spans 15 amino acids. Germline values: CDR1 MGHRA, CDR2 YSYEKL. The CDR3 sequence is CASSQPRDRRNEQYF.

The V call is TRBV7-8, the J call TRBJ2-7. CDR3 length equals 14 residues. Germline V gene sequence: CDR1 SGHVS, CDR2 FQNEAQ. This CDR3 reads CASSLSAISYEQYF.

The chain recombines TRBV5-1 with TRBJ2-3. The length of the CDR3 is 13 residues. CDR1 is SGHRS and CDR2 is YFSETQ in the germline V gene. CDR3 sequence reads: CASSLRTGDTQYF.

The chain carries TRBV6-6 and TRBJ1-1; TCRdb proposes TRBD1, but this gene call is untestable without DNA. The V gene's germline CDR1 is MNHNY and CDR2 SVGAGI (reference sequence). The CDR3 contains 11 residues. This chain's CDR3 is CASSWSGDAFF.

This chain links TRBV20-1 with TRBJ2-5; TCRdb names TRBD2, which stays unverified in the absence of DNA. The CDR3 spans 12 residues. Germline V gene data show CDR1 as DFQATT and CDR2 as SNEGSKA (reference sequence). This chain's CDR3 is CSAGASVETQYF.

This chain connects TRBV5-5 to TRBJ2-1; absent DNA, TCRdb's TRBD2 call cannot be checked. Germline CDR1 SGHKS, CDR2 YYEKEE (reference sequence). This CDR3 has 14 amino acids. The CDR3 protein is CASSYSGTRNEQFF.

The J gene is TRBJ2-3, the V gene TRBV2; as DNA is missing, the TRBD2 call by TCRdb cannot be tested. The length of the CDR3 is 14 residues. In germline, CDR1 is SNHLY, CDR2 FYNNEI. The CDR3 reads CASMGLAGSDTQYF.

V is TRBV27 and J is TRBJ1-1; TCRdb outputs TRBD1, but without DNA this stays unchecked. The CDR3 has 16 amino acids. CDR1 MNHEY and CDR2 SMNVEV come from the germline V gene (reference sequence). CDR3 in amino acids: CASSPGTGGVGTEAFF.

The CDR3: CASSQAWSYNEQFF. The chain links TRBV3-1 to TRBJ2-1. The germline CDR1 and CDR2 sequences are LGHDT and YNNKEL (reference sequence). The CDR3 runs 14 residues.